This TCR beta chain was identified during a study of T cells in Graves' hyperthyroidism and ophthalmopathy (dated by TCRdb to between 2018 and 2021). Background for the entire study: Peripheral blood samples were taken at initial diagnosis, before any treatment was given. To identify distinguishing TCR V-J signatures, a discovery cohort of about a hundred patients was used, comprising 40 to 45 with Graves' ophthalmopathy and under 60 with stable Graves' hyperthyroidism. An independent validation cohort of about 19 hyperthyroidism patients and about 15 patients who later progressed to ophthalmopathy tested prospective prediction of ophthalmopathy. For training and testing, the 80 to 100 patients in the discovery cohort were randomly divided in a 7:3 ratio. The study also compared thyroid tissue and blood T-cell repertoires from about 6 Graves' hyperthyroidism patients. After sampling, hyperthyroidism patients received methimazole starting at 30 mg daily, and ophthalmopathy patients received high-dose intravenous methylprednisolone. The paper describes TCR Vbeta CDR3 sequencing of 130 to 150 peripheral blood samples, made up of around 41 ophthalmopathy patients, around 78 hyperthyroidism patients and roughly 17 progressor patients. Points the paper makes about the study in general: A 13 V-J signature model separated ophthalmopathy from stable hyperthyroidism, with roughly 88% sensitivity and 81% to 83% specificity in cross-validation and 80%/75% in testing. No statistical method was used to set the sample size in advance, and investigators knew the group allocation. In validation, progression to ophthalmopathy was predicted by the model with around 71% sensitivity and around 75% specificity, a median of roughly 6.4 months before onset. Blood samples also contained most of the expanded thyroid clonotypes (frequency above 0.001), which suggests that blood repertoires may reflect thyroid immune responses.

Deletion took 5 bases off V and 3 bases off J, with a span of 13 bases between the germline ends. The CDR3, from cysteine to phenylalanine, totals 14 residues. Only the CDR3 region is kept as DNA, spanning 42 bases read in frame from base 1. CDR1 and CDR2 (SGHAT, FQDESV) derive from the germline V gene (reference sequence). About this clonotype itself: The target of this receptor is not known. Base quality data are lacking; no much larger clone is found one base away.

The TCR beta CDR3 regions were amplified from RNA transcripts. A first-round RT-PCR of the TCR CDR3 used the HTBI primer set with the Qiagen OneStep RT-PCR kit. Libraries were constructed in a second round of multiplex PCR, after which size selection and purification were performed. The libraries were sequenced on an Illumina HiSeq2000 using paired-end 100 bp reads. As for the original processing: SOAPnuke was used to process the raw data, removing reads that contained adapters or uncalled bases, had a mean Phred below 15, or lacked an exact match to the constant primer or identifier. COPE v1.2.5 was used to merge high-quality paired reads, and clonotypes were defined as unique nucleotide sequences. Clonotypes were aligned to IMGT TRBV, TRBD and TRBJ reference segments using MiTCR v1.1. Analysis was restricted to V-J combinations with a frequency above 0.0001, which covered 98% to 99.2% of repertoires. A TCS score was defined as the ratio between F50 (clonal expansion) and ExV (chaos), using BLOSUM62-based TCRdist between CDR3 peptides within each V-J. Welch's t-statistics and random forest reduced 450 to 600 V-J features to 13, which were used in a naive Bayes classifier (R e1071). TCRdb itself trimmed the public reads at Q25 with fastp, ran MiXCR and retained productive beta chains. Each CDR3 protein appears once, grouped with its most common genes and DNA. The authors' filters were not applied to this entry. The table for this sample lists about 420,000 distinct CDR3 sequences; around 15% of them were counted only once. The top ten constitute 5.3% of the sample.

Stable Graves' hyperthyroidism was defined as no progression to ophthalmopathy during 18 months of follow-up. Hyperthyroidism patients were aged 18 to 65 years and newly diagnosed, with disease duration of less than 2 months. The study excluded patients with uncontrolled infections, other autoimmune diseases, pregnancy or lactation. Clinical symptoms, serum thyroxine and TRAb, thyroid ultrasound, and orbital computed tomography formed the basis for the diagnoses. PBMCs were isolated from about 9 ml of fresh peripheral blood by Ficoll-Paque density gradient centrifugation. Trizol reagent was used to extract total RNA, and RNA quality was then checked on an Agilent 2100 Bioanalyzer.

The sample was blood. Here the chain combines TRBV11-1 and TRBJ1-2; tentative D gene TRBD1, with 5 bases matching. The receptor was isolated from a young woman with Graves' hyperthyroidism. The sequence in DNA is TGTGCCAGCAGCCTAGGGATGGGGGACTATGGCTACACCTTC. It encodes CASSLGMGDYGYTF.